Below, 21 T cell receptor beta chains from the same sample are listed, as sequenced in a study of cytomegalovirus exposure and HLA in healthy donors. Primers for the PCR totalled 60 Vbeta and 13 Jbeta. Repertoires were generated with immunoSEQ multiplex PCR, while TCRdb's copy carries only in-frame clones and drops some. The sample gives about 220,000 clones, about 80% of which show up once; around 0.63% is in the top ten. Material for sequencing was PBMCs. These receptors all stem from a man between 18 and 29 years old in good health and CMV-seronegative.

CDR3: CASSYGTGGNTGELFF. CDR3 bases: TGTGCCAGCAGTTACGGGACAGGGGGCAACACCGGGGAGCTGTTTTTT. The V call is TRBV25-1, the J call TRBJ2-2; the match to TRBD1 covers 12 bases. CDR1 MGHDK and CDR2 SYGVNS come from the germline V gene. The length of the CDR3 is 16 residues. The V segment lost 5 bases and the J segment 2 bases; nucleotides outside the gene matches: 3.

This clone was seen a single time. This rearrangement joins TRBV4-1 to TRBJ2-1, with 8 nucleotides matching TRBD1. V lost 2 bases to trimming and J lost 3 bases; unmatched junction nucleotides: 3. CDR3 length: 15 amino acids. CDR1 MGHRA and CDR2 YSYEKL come from the germline V gene. CDR3 coding DNA: TGCGCCAGCAGCCAACAGGGGGCGGGCTACAATGAGCAGTTCTTC. Translation gives CASSQQGAGYNEQFF.

The chain is built from TRBV19 and TRBJ2-3, with 11 bases that match TRBD2. The CDR3 is 16 residues long. J gave up 2 bases and V 6 bases, and 7 bases lay outside the gene matches. Germline-derived CDR1 and CDR2 are LNHDA and SQIVND (reference sequence). CDR3 sequence: CASSPGLAVYTDTQYF. CDR3 in DNA: TGTGCCAGTAGCCCGGGACTAGCGGTTTACACAGATACGCAGTATTTT.

This clone showed up just a few times. The chain carries TRBV6-1 and TRBJ2-1; D perhaps matches TRBD2 (6 bases). Germline CDR1 and CDR2: MNHNS and SASEGT. The CDR3 totals 13 residues. Trimming took 11 bases from V and 7 from J, leaving 18 bases between them. The CDR3 bases are TGTGCCTCCTGGAGGGTCCAAGGGAATGAGCAGTTCTTC. Encoded protein: CASWRVQGNEQFF.

The chain joins TRBV5-6 to TRBJ2-5, with TRBD2 matching 8 bases. The germline CDR1 and CDR2 sequences are SGHDT and YYEEEE. The CDR3 runs to 17 residues. V dropped 1 base and J dropped 1; count of bases not matched to a gene: 9. Here the CDR3 DNA reads TGTGCCAGCAGCTTGTGGGCCGGGGCGGGAGGCCAAGAGACCCAGTACTTC. This sequence encodes CASSLWAGAGGQETQYF.

This clone was found once. The chain recombines TRBV19 with TRBJ1-5; D is perhaps TRBD1 (5 bases). CDR1 and CDR2 from the germline V gene are LNHDA and SQIVND (reference sequence). The length of the CDR3 is 15 residues. Trimming cost V 4 bases and J 4 bases, with 14 bases left between them. DNA for the CDR3: TGTGCCAGTAGTACCCAAAGCAGGGTAAATCAGCCCCAGCATTTT. It encodes CASSTQSRVNQPQHF.

This clone has a handful of counts. The junction does not match germline at one end; this may be a read error. CDR3 in DNA: TGTTCCAGCAGCTTTTGGGACAAGAACACTGAAGCTTTCTTT. This sequence encodes CSSSFWDKNTEAFF. The rearrangement uses TRBV7-9 and TRBJ1-1, with D possibly TRBD1 on 6 matching bases. The CDR3 contains 14 residues. CDR1 SEHNR and CDR2 FQNEAQ come from the germline V gene (reference sequence).

The chain couples TRBV9 to TRBJ2-5, with 12 bases fitting TRBD2. The V and J ends lost 3 bases and 5 bases, in that order; junction bases with no gene match: 14. Germline lookup yields CDR1 SGDLS and CDR2 YYNGEE. The CDR3 covers 18 residues. CDR3 amino acids: CASSGNLAGGPHRETQYF. CDR3 DNA sequence: TGTGCCAGCAGCGGAAATCTAGCGGGAGGGCCTCATCGGGAGACCCAGTACTTC.

The chain employs TRBV28 and TRBJ2-7, with TRBD1 matching 7 bases. Germline values: CDR1 MDHEN, CDR2 SYDVKM. V lost 6 bases and J lost 0; bases outside the gene matches: 2. This CDR3 spans 13 amino acids. CDR3 residues: CASRTGFSYEQYF. The CDR3 DNA follows: TGTGCCAGCAGGACAGGGTTCTCCTACGAGCAGTACTTC. The complete variable domain, with remaining parts taken from reference TRBV28 and TRBJ2-7, reads DVKVTQSSRYLVKRTGEKVFLECVQDMDHENMFWYRQDPGLGLRLIYFSYDVKMKEKGDIPEGYSVSREKKERFSLILESASTNQTSMYLCASRTGFSYEQYFGPGTRLTVT.

This chain uses TRBV6-5 with TRBJ1-5; D is ambiguous. Germline V gives CDR1 MNHEY, CDR2 SVGAGI. Trimming cost V 5 bases and J 5 bases, with 13 bases left between them. The CDR3 is 14 amino acids. The CDR3 loop is CASSEGRGYQPQHF. In DNA, the CDR3 is TGTGCCAGCAGTGAAGGACGAGGGTATCAGCCCCAGCATTTT.

As concerns this clone: In the same sample, other DNA sequences code for this CDR3. The chain links TRBV9 to TRBJ2-2; tentative D call: TRBD1 (6 bases). The CDR3 is 14 residues long. V was trimmed by 0 bases and J by 4 bases, leaving 7 bases between them. Germline V lookup: CDR1 SGDLS, CDR2 YYNGEE. The CDR3 sequence: CASSVGGGTGELFF. CDR3 sequence (DNA): TGTGCCAGCAGCGTAGGAGGGGGCACCGGGGAGCTGTTTTTT.

This chain uses TRBV29-1 with TRBJ2-1; D is uncertain. Trimming cost V 6 bases and J 3 bases, with 24 bases left between them. Looked up from germline, CDR1 is SQVTM and CDR2 is ANQGSEA. The length of the CDR3 is 17 residues. The CDR3 coding sequence is TGCAGCGTCCACCCTCAAGCGACCGCTAGGATCTACAATGAGCAGTTCTTC. This translates into CSVHPQATARIYNEQFF.

This chain joins TRBV5-4 and TRBJ1-4; no reliable D call. The V gene lost 0 bases and the J gene lost 5 bases, with 8 bases spanning the gap. The CDR3 length is 14 residues. Germline CDR1 SGHNT, CDR2 YYREEE (reference sequence). CDR3 region: CASSLGSVNEKLFF. CDR3 in DNA: TGTGCCAGCAGCTTGGGTTCAGTAAATGAAAAACTGTTTTTT. Full variable domain (rest looked up from reference TRBV5-4 and TRBJ1-4): ETGVTQSPTHLIKTRGQQVTLRCSSQSGHNTVSWYQQALGQGPQFIFQYYREEENGRGNFPPRFSGLQFPNYSSELNVNALELDDSALYLCASSLGSVNEKLFFGSGTQLSVL.

The gene calls are TRBV7-8 and TRBJ2-6; D perhaps matches TRBD2 (6 bases). V dropped 2 bases and J dropped 2 bases, with 7 bases sitting between them. Germline CDR1 is SGHVS and CDR2 is FQNEAQ. The CDR3 runs to 15 residues. The CDR3 DNA sequence: TGTGCCAGCAGCTTATGGGAGGCTGGGGCCAACGTCCTGACTTTC. Its translation is CASSLWEAGANVLTF.

The chain joins TRBV2 to TRBJ1-2, with TRBD1 matching over 7 bases. The CDR3 is made up of 12 amino acids. CDR1 SNHLY and CDR2 FYNNEI come from the germline V gene. V lost 9 bases to trimming and J lost 3 bases; unmatched junction nucleotides: 4. The CDR3 loop is CARQQGHYGYTF. The CDR3 nucleotides are TGTGCCAGGCAACAGGGGCACTATGGCTACACCTTC.

This clone was counted between two and nine times. The chain has TRBV11-2 and TRBJ2-1; the D gene is possibly TRBD2 (5 bases). Trimming stripped 1 base from V and 6 bases from J, with 13 bases between. Germline CDR1 reads SGHAT; CDR2 reads FQNNGV. This CDR3 spans 15 amino acids. The CDR3 sequence: CASSLVLGAPNEQFF. The CDR3 nucleotides read TGTGCCAGCAGCTTAGTGTTGGGAGCCCCCAATGAGCAGTTCTTC. The variable domain in full, with the rest retrieved from reference TRBV11-2 and TRBJ2-1, is EAGVAQSPRYKIIEKRQSVAFWCNPISGHATLYWYQQILGQGPKLLIQFQNNGVVDDSQLPKDRFSAERLKGVDSTLKIQPAKLEDSAVYLCASSLVLGAPNEQFFGPGTRLTVL.

This clone was found once. The V and J genes are TRBV10-1 and TRBJ2-1, with TRBD2 matching over 9 bases. With V trimmed by 1 base and J by 6 bases, 7 bases remained unmatched. Germline-derived CDR1 and CDR2 are WNHNN and SYGVQD (reference sequence). This CDR3 region has 16 residues. CDR3 coding DNA: TGCGCCAGCAGTGAGTACTTAGCGGGAGTAGGCAATGAGCAGTTCTTC. It yields the protein CASSEYLAGVGNEQFF.

The V gene is TRBV29-1, the J gene TRBJ1-1; 7 positions match TRBD1. CDR3 length: 13 amino acids. V gave up 4 bases and J gave up 1 base; unmatched junction bases: 3. Germline values: CDR1 SQVTM, CDR2 ANQGSEA. CDR3 in amino acids: CSVAGQPNTEAFF. Written as DNA, the CDR3 is TGCAGCGTTGCGGGACAGCCGAACACTGAAGCTTTCTTT. Looking up the rest from reference TRBV29-1 and TRBJ1-1 gives the full variable domain: SAVISQKPSRDICQRGTSLTIQCQVDSQVTMMFWYRQQPGQSLTLIATANQGSEATYESGFVIDKFPISRPNLTFSTLTVSNMSPEDSSIYLCSVAGQPNTEAFFGQGTRLTVV.

The chain combines TRBV11-1 with TRBJ2-4, with D perhaps matching TRBD2 (5 bases). V was pared by 8 bases and J by 0 bases, with 14 bases between. CDR3 length: 15 residues. Germline V CDR1 and CDR2: SGHAT, FQDESV (reference sequence). The CDR3 loop is CASGETLLAKNIQYF. The CDR3 nucleotides read TGTGCCAGCGGGGAGACCCTACTAGCCAAAAACATTCAGTACTTC.

This clone appeared a single time. J is TRBJ2-5 and V is TRBV6-6; TRBD2 matches at 8 bases. The J call may be mistaken, given a closer DNA end match to TRBJ2-7. The CDR3 contains 13 residues. Germline CDR1 and CDR2: MNHNY and SVGAGI (reference sequence). Written as DNA, the CDR3 is TGTGCCAGCTCTCGGGAGGGCCGGTACGAGCAGTACTTC. Its protein is CASSREGRYEQYF.

The J gene is TRBJ1-1, the V gene TRBV28; 10 bases agree with TRBD1. The V gene's germline CDR1 is MDHEN and CDR2 SYDVKM. The CDR3 length is 14 residues. After removal of 3 bases from V and 5 bases from J, the junction contained 3 bases not matched to a gene. CDR3 sequence reads: CASSFGQGVTEAFF. Here the CDR3 DNA reads TGTGCCAGCAGTTTCGGACAGGGGGTGACTGAAGCTTTCTTT.